Each of the 17 T cell receptor beta chains below was sequenced from the same sample in a study of OX40 agonist ivuxolimab in advanced cancers. Produced via immunoSEQ multiplex PCR; TCRdb's table is partial and in-frame only. This table holds about 150,000 clones, 94% found once. Here the sequenced sample was CD4+ or CD8+ T cells sorted from blood, taken in a trial of the OX40 agonist ivuxolimab. All receptors derive from an adult with an advanced solid tumor such as melanoma, head and neck, liver or kidney cancer.

This chain joins TRBV23-1 and TRBJ1-3; the D is unclear. TRBV23-1 belongs to the ORF category, with a function that is uncertain. This CDR3 is built from 10 residues. V lost 6 bases, J lost 6 bases, and 3 bases lay in between. The CDR3 sequence: CASRENTIYF. Written as DNA, the CDR3 is TGCGCCAGCAGGGAAAACACCATATATTTT.

This chain joins TRBV28 and TRBJ2-7; D is undetermined. The germline CDR1 and CDR2 sequences are MDHEN and SYDVKM. Trimming took off 3 bases at V and 2 bases at J, with 17 bases between the two ends. This CDR3 region has 16 residues. The CDR3: CASSFSNLYLAYEQYF. CDR3 nucleotides: TGTGCCAGCAGTTTCTCCAACCTCTACTTGGCCTACGAGCAGTACTTC.

J is TRBJ2-4 and V is TRBV28; D perhaps matches TRBD2 (5 bases). CDR3 length: 11 amino acids. V was shortened by 4 bases and J by 15 bases, with 13 bases between the two germline ends. The germline gives CDR1 MDHEN, CDR2 SYDVKM. In DNA, the CDR3 is TGTGCCAGCAGTTACTATGAGGGCTGGTACTTC. Its translation is CASSYYEGWYF.

This chain connects TRBV4-2 to TRBJ2-3; TRBD1 matches at 9 bases. This CDR3 is 14 amino acids long. The ends lost 0 bases at V and 14 bases at J; junction bases unmatched: 9. Germline V gene sequence: CDR1 LGHNA, CDR2 YNFKEQ. Here the CDR3 DNA reads TGTGCCAGCAGCCAAGATAATCGGGACAGGGTTCGGTATTTT. Protein sequence: CASSQDNRDRVRYF.

This chain uses TRBV2 with TRBJ1-1; D uncertain. The V end lost 3 bases, the J end lost 4 bases, and 9 bases lay between the germline ends. CDR1 and CDR2 (germline): SNHLY, FYNNEI. The CDR3 is 13 amino acids. The CDR3 DNA reads as TGTGCCAGCAGTGAGGGTAGAGGCACTGAAGCTTTCTTT. Its protein is CASSEGRGTEAFF.

V gene TRBV11-2 combines with J gene TRBJ1-4; the match to TRBD1 covers 10 bases. Per germline, CDR1 SGHAT and CDR2 FQNNGV. The CDR3 contains 16 residues. V gave up 1 base and J gave up 7 bases; unmatched junction bases: 6. The CDR3 loop reads CASSLGGQGWGEKLFF. For the CDR3, the DNA is TGTGCCAGCAGCTTAGGGGGACAGGGGTGGGGTGAAAAACTGTTTTTT.

The V gene is TRBV6-1, the J gene TRBJ2-2; 12 bases map to TRBD2. Losses at the gene ends were 4 bases for V and 0 bases for J; bases not matched to a gene: 3. Germline loops: CDR1 MNHNS, CDR2 SASEGT. There are 17 residues in the CDR3. CDR3 residues: CASSGPSGGANTGELFF. The CDR3 DNA reads TGTGCCAGCAGTGGGCCTAGCGGGGGGGCGAACACCGGGGAGCTGTTTTTT.

The J gene is TRBJ2-5, the V gene TRBV6-4, with 9 bases lining up with TRBD1. Trimming at V came to 6 bases and at J to 5 bases, leaving 4 bases not matched to a gene. The germline V gene encodes CDR1 MRHNA and CDR2 SNTAGT. The CDR3 contains 13 residues. CDR3 region: CASSPDRGETQYF. The CDR3 region has the DNA TGTGCCAGCAGCCCGGACAGGGGCGAGACCCAGTACTTC.

The rearrangement uses TRBV29-1 and TRBJ2-3, with 10 nucleotides matching TRBD1. Germline CDR1 is SQVTM and CDR2 is ANQGSEA. Trimming removed 5 bases from V and 1 base from J; junction bases left unmatched: 9. The CDR3 is 16 amino acids. CDR3 bases: TGCAGCGTTATGGGGGGGACAGGGGCTGGCACAGATACGCAGTATTTT. Translating gives CSVMGGTGAGTDTQYF.

The chain links TRBV7-2 to TRBJ2-7; TRBD2 might be the D (6 bases). The germline CDR1 and CDR2 sequences are SGHTA and FQGNSA. The V end lost 4 bases, the J end lost 3 bases, and 13 bases lay between the germline ends. The CDR3 consists of 14 residues. The CDR3 loop is CASSSVGGVYEQYF. In DNA form, the CDR3 reads TGTGCCAGCAGCTCGGTGGGGGGTGTCTACGAGCAGTACTTC.

The V gene is TRBV5-4, the J gene TRBJ2-7; D assignment may be TRBD1 or TRBD2 (6 bases each). CDR1 is SGHNT and CDR2 is YYREEE in the germline V gene (reference sequence). CDR3 length equals 15 residues. V was clipped by 3 bases and J by 2 bases, with 15 bases between them. The CDR3 protein is CASSYPAEGAYEQYF. In nucleotides, the CDR3 is TGTGCCAGCAGCTACCCTGCGGAGGGGGCCTACGAGCAGTACTTC.

The CDR3 protein is CATIQGPLNTEAFF. The CDR3, as DNA: TGTGCCACCATACAGGGGCCACTGAACACTGAAGCTTTCTTT. The gene calls are TRBV2 and TRBJ1-1, with 7 bases lining up with TRBD1. The CDR3 consists of 14 residues. CDR1 is SNHLY and CDR2 is FYNNEI in the germline V gene. The trim removed 10 bases at V and 0 bases at J, leaving 8 bases unmatched.

The J gene is TRBJ2-7, the V gene TRBV4-2; D might be TRBD2 (5 bases). This CDR3 has 16 residues. V was trimmed by 0 bases and J by 3 bases, leaving 15 bases between them. In germline, CDR1 is LGHNA, CDR2 YNFKEQ. CDR3 nucleotides: TGTGCCAGCAGCCAAGATCTTGGTCTAGCCTTCTACGAGCAGTACTTC. Translation: CASSQDLGLAFYEQYF.

The chain links TRBV13 to TRBJ2-1, with 7 bases fitting TRBD2. The CDR3 is 15 amino acids. V lost 0 bases, J lost 4 bases, and 3 bases stayed unmatched. Germline V lookup: CDR1 PRHDT, CDR2 FYEKMQ (reference sequence). This CDR3 reads CASSLGLAKYNEQFF. The CDR3 DNA reads TGTGCCAGCAGCTTAGGACTAGCGAAATACAATGAGCAGTTCTTC.

The rearrangement links TRBV7-9 to TRBJ2-7; 7 bases are a match to TRBD2. The CDR3 totals 15 residues. Trimming took 5 bases from V and 12 from J; bases not matched to a gene: 19. The germline V gene has CDR1 SEHNR and CDR2 FQNEAQ (reference sequence). The CDR3 reads CASSAFIGGRPPAYF. The CDR3 DNA sequence: TGTGCCAGCAGCGCATTCATTGGCGGGAGACCCCCAGCGTACTTC.

The CDR3 DNA reads TGTGCCAGCAGCTTAGGACCACAACAGGGGCCCCAGCATTTT. Its protein product is CASSLGPQQGPQHF. The genes are TRBV11-2 and TRBJ1-5; D is perhaps TRBD1 (6 bases). Trimming left V 1 base short and J 9 bases short, with 13 bases between. The CDR3 sequence is 14 residues long. Looked up from germline, CDR1 is SGHAT and CDR2 is FQNNGV. The full variable domain, with the rest looked up from reference TRBV11-2 and TRBJ1-5, is EAGVAQSPRYKIIEKRQSVAFWCNPISGHATLYWYQQILGQGPKLLIQFQNNGVVDDSQLPKDRFSAERLKGVDSTLKIQPAKLEDSAVYLCASSLGPQQGPQHFGDGTRLSIL.

This sequence joins TRBV2 and TRBJ2-3; D unresolved. Per the germline V gene, CDR1 is SNHLY and CDR2 is FYNNEI. V was pared by 4 bases and J by 2 bases, with 10 bases between. The CDR3 runs to 14 residues. This CDR3 is CASSVWQNTDTQYF. CDR3 bases: TGTGCCAGCAGTGTGTGGCAGAACACAGATACGCAGTATTTT. The full variable domain, with the rest looked up from reference TRBV2 and TRBJ2-3, is EPEVTQTPSHQVTQMGQEVILRCVPISNHLYFYWYRQILGQKVEFLVSFYNNEISEKSEIFDDQFSVERPDGSNFTLKIRSTKLEDSAMYFCASSVWQNTDTQYFGPGTRLTVL.